The T cell receptor (beta chain) described here comes from a study of cytomegalovirus exposure and HLA in healthy donors. The study ran its PCR with 60 Vbeta and 13 Jbeta primers. In the original processing: Among the unique TCR beta chains that a later analysis counted, roughly 80 million in all, some 10 million were shared. Measured with immunoSEQ multiplex PCR; TCRdb has only the in-frame clones, and not every one. V, J and clone size are those of that table, while D and trimming were read from the DNA. The data show about 160,000 clones, approximately 85% seen once. Germline assignment: CDR1 MNHEY and CDR2 SVGAGI. This CDR3 is 16 amino acids long. J gave up 3 bases and V 0 bases, and 6 bases lay outside the gene matches. Regarding this clone: Its antigen is still unknown.

General study points: As was reported, the HLA-A and HLA-B alleles of most subjects were accurately predicted from TCR beta sequences. Researchers counted around 180 TCR beta chains as cytomegalovirus-associated.

The sequencing input was PBMCs. The clonotype was recovered from a man between 50 and 59 years old in good health and CMV-seropositive. This rearrangement joins TRBV6-5 to TRBJ2-3; 7 bases fit TRBD2. The chain's CDR3 is CASSYSRLAETDTQYF. CDR3 DNA: TGTGCCAGCAGTTACTCCCGTCTAGCGGAGACAGATACGCAGTATTTT.